These T cell receptor beta chains were read from a single sample in a study of blood T cell repertoires in COVID-19. Profiled with immunoSEQ multiplex PCR; TCRdb holds only in-frame clones, not every one. The repertoire has some 220,000 clones, around 83% of them found once; the top ten carry around 2.9%. The sequenced sample was peripheral blood. These receptors were obtained from a man aged 45-60 years who had recovered from COVID-19. Each CDR3 is given with its conserved first and last residue. Each record gives: J gene, V gene, D gene, clone size, CDR3 protein, CDR3 DNA. The D gene is left open where the match is weak. Clone sizes are given selectively: once, few, many, or a class where the clone is expanded.

j_call: TRBJ2-7; v_call: TRBV5-4; d_call: .; clone_size: .; cdr3_aa: CASSPDTAPSYEQYF; cdr3_nt: TGTGCCAGCAGCCCCGATACCGCGCCCTCCTACGAGCAGTACTTC
j_call: TRBJ2-5; v_call: TRBV28; d_call: TRBD2; clone_size: .; cdr3_aa: CASSLSLAGPGGYQETQYF; cdr3_nt: TGTGCCAGCAGTTTATCCCTAGCGGGACCAGGCGGGTACCAAGAGACCCAGTACTTC
j_call: TRBJ2-5; v_call: TRBV18; d_call: .; clone_size: .; cdr3_aa: CASSGGPGETQYF; cdr3_nt: TGTGCCAGCTCAGGGGGCCCGGGAGAGACCCAGTACTTC
j_call: TRBJ2-1; v_call: TRBV6-6; d_call: TRBD2; clone_size: .; cdr3_aa: CASSYFSGEGNEQFF; cdr3_nt: TGTGCCAGCAGTTACTTCTCGGGGGAGGGCAATGAGCAGTTCTTC
j_call: TRBJ2-2; v_call: TRBV9; d_call: .; clone_size: .; cdr3_aa: CASSIPEGPGTGELFF; cdr3_nt: TGTGCCAGCAGCATCCCGGAGGGCCCCGGCACCGGGGAGCTGTTTTTT
j_call: TRBJ2-3; v_call: TRBV9; d_call: TRBD2; clone_size: .; cdr3_aa: CASSATLTSGRWATQYF; cdr3_nt: TGTGCCAGCAGCGCCACACTAACTAGCGGGAGATGGGCTACGCAGTATTTT
j_call: TRBJ2-1; v_call: TRBV27; d_call: TRBD2; clone_size: .; cdr3_aa: CASSPGTTHNEQFF; cdr3_nt: TGTGCCAGCAGTCCCGGGACTACCCACAATGAGCAGTTCTTC
j_call: TRBJ2-5; v_call: TRBV27; d_call: .; clone_size: .; cdr3_aa: CASSPSLATGINQETQYF; cdr3_nt: TGTGCCAGCTCTCCCTCTTTGGCAACGGGGATAAACCAAGAGACCCAGTACTTC
j_call: TRBJ2-7; v_call: TRBV4-2; d_call: TRBD1; clone_size: .; cdr3_aa: CASSQEGTGGVNEQYF; cdr3_nt: TGTGCCAGCAGCCAAGAGGGGACAGGGGGGGTAAACGAGCAGTACTTC
j_call: TRBJ2-7; v_call: TRBV2; d_call: TRBD2; clone_size: once; cdr3_aa: CASLFLGLAGDEQYF; cdr3_nt: TGTGCCAGCCTTTTCCTGGGACTAGCGGGAGATGAGCAGTACTTC
j_call: TRBJ2-5; v_call: TRBV11-2; d_call: .; clone_size: .; cdr3_aa: CATQGETQYF; cdr3_nt: TGTGCCACCCAGGGGGAGACCCAGTACTTC